This entry lists 6 T cell receptor beta chains sequenced from one sample in a study of blood T cell repertoires in COVID-19. TCRdb's copy holds only in-frame clones and misses some; the assay was immunoSEQ multiplex PCR. The table lists 200,000 to 250,000 clones, about four fifths of them singletons, with 3.4% in the top ten. The specimen was peripheral blood. These receptors came from a woman in her late teens or twenties with acute or convalescent COVID-19.

This chain links TRBV9 with TRBJ2-1; 11 bases map to TRBD2. Germline V gene data show CDR1 as SGDLS and CDR2 as YYNGEE. Losses at the gene ends were 2 bases for V and 6 bases for J; bases not matched to a gene: 4. This CDR3 has 15 amino acids. CDR3 sequence reads: CASSVGLADSNEQFF. DNA of the CDR3: TGTGCCAGCAGCGTGGGACTAGCGGATTCCAATGAGCAGTTCTTC.

V gene TRBV23-1 combines with J gene TRBJ1-6, with D possibly being TRBD1 (6 bases). TRBV23-1 is identified as an open reading frame with a role that is uncertain. The V gene lost 10 bases and the J gene lost 10 bases, with 29 bases spanning the gap. The CDR3 sequence is 17 residues long. The CDR3 nucleotides are TGCGCCACAGACAGGTTTGGCTTGCTGGGGTTTTTGTCACCCCTCCACTTT. Translation: CATDRFGLLGFLSPLHF.

V gene TRBV5-4 combines with J gene TRBJ2-7; D is perhaps TRBD2 (6 bases). Germline lookup yields CDR1 SGHNT and CDR2 YYREEE (reference sequence). This CDR3 has 15 residues. Trimming stripped 0 bases from V and 1 base from J, with 11 bases between. The CDR3 region is CASSLGLGGSYEQYF. CDR3 bases: TGTGCCAGCAGCTTGGGGCTAGGAGGGTCCTACGAGCAGTACTTC.

V gene TRBV6-5 combines with J gene TRBJ1-1, with D possibly TRBD1 on 6 matching bases. CDR3 length equals 14 residues. V was clipped by 7 bases and J by 7 bases, with 19 bases between them. CDR1 is MNHEY and CDR2 is SVGAGI in the germline V gene. The CDR3: CASTNPGGVGEAFF. Written as DNA, the CDR3 is TGTGCCAGCACAAACCCGGGGGGCGTCGGTGAAGCTTTCTTT.

The chain combines TRBV19 with TRBJ1-2; the match to TRBD1 covers 8 bases. CDR3 length: 14 residues. Germline V lookup: CDR1 LNHDA, CDR2 SQIVND (reference sequence). J lost 0 bases, V lost 8 bases, and 5 bases had no gene match. The CDR3 region is CASHKQGANYGYTF. CDR3 DNA: TGTGCCAGTCACAAACAGGGGGCTAACTATGGCTACACCTTC.

This clone was detected once. The V and J genes are TRBV10-1 and TRBJ2-1; 7 nucleotides line up with TRBD2. Trimming took 5 bases from V and 7 from J; bases not matched to a gene: 8. There are 14 residues in the CDR3. Germline V CDR1 and CDR2: WNHNN, SYGVQD (reference sequence). This CDR3 reads CASSRDYPKNEQFF. CDR3 coding DNA: TGCGCCAGCAGTCGGGACTACCCGAAAAATGAGCAGTTCTTC.